The rows below give T cell receptor beta chains drawn from one sample of a study of shared clonotypes between healthy human individuals. Measured with immunoSEQ multiplex PCR; TCRdb has only the in-frame clones, and not every one. The data show hundreds of thousands of clones, with roughly 94% seen just once and about a quarter held by the top ten. Sequenced: naive CD8+ T cells sorted from blood. The receptors come from a man aged 25 to 40 in good health. Both conserved end residues are part of each CDR3. A D gene is named only where the DNA matches it firmly. Clone sizes are given selectively: once, few, many, or a class where the clone is expanded.

J gene: TRBJ2-3
D gene: TRBD1
CDR3 length: 16
clone size: NA
V gene: TRBV5-1
CDR3 DNA: TGCGCCAGCAGCTACTCCAGGGGGCGCGCCACAGATACGCAGTATTTT
CDR3 protein: CASSYSRGRATDTQYF

J gene: TRBJ1-3
D gene: NA
CDR3 length: 14
clone size: NA
V gene: TRBV29-1
CDR3 DNA: TGCAGCCTTGAAGAGGGCCTTTCGGGAAACACCATATATTTT
CDR3 protein: CSLEEGLSGNTIYF

J gene: TRBJ2-7
D gene: NA
CDR3 length: 11
clone size: NA
V gene: TRBV27
CDR3 DNA: TGTGCCAGCGGTAAGGGCCACGAGCAGTACTTC
CDR3 protein: CASGKGHEQYF

J gene: TRBJ2-4
D gene: TRBD1
CDR3 length: 16
clone size: NA
V gene: TRBV11-2
CDR3 DNA: TGTGCCAGCAGCATAGGACAGGACTTAGCCAAAAACATTCAGTACTTC
CDR3 protein: CASSIGQDLAKNIQYF

J gene: TRBJ2-7
D gene: NA
CDR3 length: 13
clone size: NA
V gene: TRBV5-6
CDR3 DNA: TGTGCCAGCAGGGGAAACCCGTACTACGAGCAGTACTTC
CDR3 protein: CASRGNPYYEQYF

J gene: TRBJ1-1
D gene: NA
CDR3 length: 14
clone size: NA
V gene: TRBV4-3
CDR3 DNA: TGCGCCAGCAGCCAGGAGGGGGAATGGACTGAAGCTTTCTTT
CDR3 protein: CASSQEGEWTEAFF

J gene: TRBJ2-3
D gene: NA
CDR3 length: 16
clone size: NA
V gene: TRBV19
CDR3 DNA: TGTGCCAGTAGTCCCCTGGACGGACCTAGCACAGATACGCAGTATTTT
CDR3 protein: CASSPLDGPSTDTQYF

J gene: TRBJ1-1
D gene: NA
CDR3 length: 15
clone size: NA
V gene: TRBV6-5
CDR3 DNA: TGTGCCAGCAGTTACTCGGGAGGTCTGAACACTGAAGCTTTCTTT
CDR3 protein: CASSYSGGLNTEAFF

J gene: TRBJ1-1
D gene: NA
CDR3 length: 13
clone size: once
V gene: TRBV6-1
CDR3 DNA: TGTGCCAGCACCGAGACAGCAATGACTGAAGCTTTCTTT
CDR3 protein: CASTETAMTEAFF

J gene: TRBJ1-3
D gene: NA
CDR3 length: 17
clone size: once
V gene: TRBV4-3
CDR3 DNA: TGCGCCAGCAGCCAGACCACCATGGGGAAGGCTGGAAACACCATATATTTT
CDR3 protein: CASSQTTMGKAGNTIYF

J gene: TRBJ2-5
D gene: NA
CDR3 length: 13
clone size: few
V gene: TRBV7-9
CDR3 DNA: TGTGCCAGCAGCTCAAAGGGGGAGGAGACCCAGTACTTC
CDR3 protein: CASSSKGEETQYF

J gene: TRBJ1-1
D gene: NA
CDR3 length: 15
clone size: NA
V gene: TRBV7-8
CDR3 DNA: TGTGCCAGCACACCCTCGGCAGGGCGCAACACTGAAGCTTTCTTT
CDR3 protein: CASTPSAGRNTEAFF

J gene: TRBJ2-5
D gene: NA
CDR3 length: 15
clone size: NA
V gene: TRBV7-2
CDR3 DNA: TGTGCCAGCAGCTTCTATACAGGACGCCAAGAGACCCAGTACTTC
CDR3 protein: CASSFYTGRQETQYF

J gene: TRBJ2-7
D gene: NA
CDR3 length: 16
clone size: NA
V gene: TRBV7-6
CDR3 DNA: TGTGCCAGCACCTTATCCCCTGACAGCGTGACCTACGAGCAGTACTTC
CDR3 protein: CASTLSPDSVTYEQYF

J gene: TRBJ1-1
D gene: NA
CDR3 length: 16
clone size: NA
V gene: TRBV6-1
CDR3 DNA: TGTGCCAGCAGTGAACTAAGGGCAGATGGGAACACTGAAGCTTTCTTT
CDR3 protein: CASSELRADGNTEAFF

J gene: TRBJ1-5
D gene: NA
CDR3 length: 16
clone size: few
V gene: TRBV6-1
CDR3 DNA: TGTGCCAGCAGTGAAAATATGGGTCAGAATTATCAGCCCCAGCATTTT
CDR3 protein: CASSENMGQNYQPQHF

J gene: TRBJ2-7
D gene: TRBD2
CDR3 length: 15
clone size: NA
V gene: TRBV10-2
CDR3 DNA: TGCGCCAGCAGTGAGCGGAGCGGGAAAATATACGAGCAGTACTTC
CDR3 protein: CASSERSGKIYEQYF

J gene: TRBJ1-2
D gene: NA
CDR3 length: 13
clone size: NA
V gene: TRBV2
CDR3 DNA: TGTGCCACTAATAGACTGCCCGAGGCGGGCTACACCTTC
CDR3 protein: CATNRLPEAGYTF

J gene: TRBJ1-1
D gene: NA
CDR3 length: 16
clone size: NA
V gene: TRBV5-4
CDR3 DNA: TGTGCCAGCAGGTCGGGGGGCCGGGGTACCAACACTGAAGCTTTCTTT
CDR3 protein: CASRSGGRGTNTEAFF

J gene: TRBJ2-7
D gene: NA
CDR3 length: 15
clone size: few
V gene: TRBV4-2
CDR3 DNA: TGTGCCAGCAGCCAAGAAGCGGCAAGCTCCTACGAGCAGTACTTC
CDR3 protein: CASSQEAASSYEQYF

J gene: TRBJ2-7
D gene: NA
CDR3 length: 15
clone size: NA
V gene: TRBV6-1
CDR3 DNA: TGTGCCAGCAGAAGCGTCGGGACATCGGGCTACGAGCAGTACTTC
CDR3 protein: CASRSVGTSGYEQYF

J gene: TRBJ1-1
D gene: NA
CDR3 length: 14
clone size: NA
V gene: TRBV5-4
CDR3 DNA: TGTGCCAGCAGCTTGGCCCTTGGCGGGGCTGAAGCTTTCTTT
CDR3 protein: CASSLALGGAEAFF

J gene: TRBJ1-2
D gene: NA
CDR3 length: 13
clone size: NA
V gene: TRBV6-1
CDR3 DNA: TGTGCCAGCAGTGAAAGGGACCGCCGAGGCTACACCTTC
CDR3 protein: CASSERDRRGYTF

J gene: TRBJ2-4
D gene: TRBD2
CDR3 length: 17
clone size: NA
V gene: TRBV5-1
CDR3 DNA: TGCGCCAGCAGGCAAGGGACTAGCGGAGTAGCCAAAAACATTCAGTACTTC
CDR3 protein: CASRQGTSGVAKNIQYF

J gene: TRBJ2-2
D gene: NA
CDR3 length: 15
clone size: NA
V gene: TRBV19
CDR3 DNA: TGTGCCAGTAGTATTTGGCAGGGAGGTGCCGGGGAGCTGTTTTTT
CDR3 protein: CASSIWQGGAGELFF

J gene: TRBJ1-1
D gene: NA
CDR3 length: 15
clone size: NA
V gene: TRBV6-6
CDR3 DNA: TGTGCCAGCACCAAATTAGACAGGAGAGACACTGAAGCTTTCTTT
CDR3 protein: CASTKLDRRDTEAFF

J gene: TRBJ2-1
D gene: TRBD2
CDR3 length: 17
clone size: NA
V gene: TRBV5-1
CDR3 DNA: TGCGCCAGCAGCGAGACTCGGACTAGCGGGAGGGTCGGTGAGCAGTTCTTC
CDR3 protein: CASSETRTSGRVGEQFF

J gene: TRBJ2-3
D gene: NA
CDR3 length: 15
clone size: NA
V gene: TRBV7-2
CDR3 DNA: TGTGCCAGCAGCTTCGTCGGGAGTCGGACAGATACGCAGTATTTT
CDR3 protein: CASSFVGSRTDTQYF

J gene: TRBJ2-7
D gene: TRBD1
CDR3 length: 14
clone size: NA
V gene: TRBV7-9
CDR3 DNA: TGTGCCAGCAGCTTAGGACAGGGGGTATACGAGCAGTACTTC
CDR3 protein: CASSLGQGVYEQYF

J gene: TRBJ2-6
D gene: TRBD1
CDR3 length: 17
clone size: NA
V gene: TRBV25-1
CDR3 DNA: TGTGCCAGCAGTGGATATGGACAGGGGGCTCAGACCAACGTCCTGACTTTC
CDR3 protein: CASSGYGQGAQTNVLTF

J gene: TRBJ1-2
D gene: NA
CDR3 length: 14
clone size: NA
V gene: TRBV27
CDR3 DNA: TGTGCCAGCAGTTTGGTCGGGGCCGACTATGGCTACACCTTC
CDR3 protein: CASSLVGADYGYTF

J gene: TRBJ2-3
D gene: NA
CDR3 length: 16
clone size: NA
V gene: TRBV7-8
CDR3 DNA: TGTGCCAGCAGCTTAGGGGTCGAGCGGTTCACAGATACGCAGTATTTT
CDR3 protein: CASSLGVERFTDTQYF

J gene: TRBJ1-5
D gene: NA
CDR3 length: 14
clone size: NA
V gene: TRBV5-1
CDR3 DNA: TGCGCCAGCAGTCTTTCAGGGGCCAACCAGCCCCAGCATTTT
CDR3 protein: CASSLSGANQPQHF

J gene: TRBJ1-1
D gene: NA
CDR3 length: 14
clone size: NA
V gene: TRBV27
CDR3 DNA: TGTGCCAGCAGTTTTTTGGGGGAAGGCACTGAAGCTTTCTTT
CDR3 protein: CASSFLGEGTEAFF

J gene: TRBJ2-7
D gene: NA
CDR3 length: 15
clone size: NA
V gene: TRBV29-1
CDR3 DNA: TGCAGCGTTGGTCGGATGAGCCAGGGGTTCTACGAGCAGTACTTC
CDR3 protein: CSVGRMSQGFYEQYF

J gene: TRBJ2-6
D gene: TRBD1
CDR3 length: 18
clone size: NA
V gene: TRBV5-1
CDR3 DNA: TGCGCCAGCAGAGGGATACCGGGACAGGTTTCTGGGGCCAACGTCCTGACTTTC
CDR3 protein: CASRGIPGQVSGANVLTF

J gene: TRBJ2-5
D gene: NA
CDR3 length: 13
clone size: NA
V gene: TRBV28
CDR3 DNA: TGTGCCAGCAGTTCGGTGACGGAAGAGACCCAGTACTTC
CDR3 protein: CASSSVTEETQYF

J gene: TRBJ2-7
D gene: TRBD2
CDR3 length: 16
clone size: NA
V gene: TRBV18
CDR3 DNA: TGTGCCAGCTCAACGAGGGAGCGGGAGGGCCATGGGGAGCAGTACTTC
CDR3 protein: CASSTREREGHGEQYF

J gene: TRBJ1-1
D gene: NA
CDR3 length: 12
clone size: NA
V gene: TRBV2
CDR3 DNA: TGTGCCAGCAGTGCGGGTCCTACGGGAGCTTTCTTT
CDR3 protein: CASSAGPTGAFF

J gene: TRBJ2-2
D gene: TRBD1
CDR3 length: 19
clone size: NA
V gene: TRBV4-3
CDR3 DNA: TGCGCCAGCAGCCAAGATACAGAGGGGGCTCGGGCTTATGCCGGGGAGCTGTTTTTT
CDR3 protein: CASSQDTEGARAYAGELFF

J gene: TRBJ2-5
D gene: TRBD2
CDR3 length: 16
clone size: NA
V gene: TRBV7-9
CDR3 DNA: TGTGCCAGCAGCTTCCCTAGCGGGAGCATGGGAGAGACCCAGTACTTC
CDR3 protein: CASSFPSGSMGETQYF

J gene: TRBJ2-7
D gene: NA
CDR3 length: 15
clone size: once
V gene: TRBV21-1
CDR3 DNA: TGTGCCAGCACCAAGGCCCGGGGGCTGTGCTACGAGCAGTACTTC
CDR3 protein: CASTKARGLCYEQYF

J gene: TRBJ1-1
D gene: NA
CDR3 length: 14
clone size: NA
V gene: TRBV5-1
CDR3 DNA: TGCGCCAGCAGCTTGGAGGGATCGGTCACTGAAGCTTTCTTT
CDR3 protein: CASSLEGSVTEAFF

J gene: TRBJ2-7
D gene: NA
CDR3 length: 14
clone size: NA
V gene: TRBV18
CDR3 DNA: TGTGCCAGCTCACAAGGGGGGAACCCCGTTGAGCAGTACTTC
CDR3 protein: CASSQGGNPVEQYF

J gene: TRBJ2-7
D gene: NA
CDR3 length: 12
clone size: NA
V gene: TRBV7-9
CDR3 DNA: TGTGCCAGCAGCTTAGCCCGTTACGAGCAGTACTTC
CDR3 protein: CASSLARYEQYF

J gene: TRBJ2-3
D gene: TRBD2
CDR3 length: 17
clone size: NA
V gene: TRBV7-6
CDR3 DNA: TGTGCCAGCAGCAAACTTTCCCCGGGACTAGCGGTAGATACGCAGTATTTT
CDR3 protein: CASSKLSPGLAVDTQYF

J gene: TRBJ1-2
D gene: TRBD1
CDR3 length: 15
clone size: NA
V gene: TRBV7-9
CDR3 DNA: TGTGCCAGCAGCGGAAAGACAGGGCCTAGTTCTGGCTACACCTTC
CDR3 protein: CASSGKTGPSSGYTF

J gene: TRBJ2-7
D gene: NA
CDR3 length: 14
clone size: NA
V gene: TRBV2
CDR3 DNA: TGTGCCAGCCTGGGGGATGGGCATATCTACGAGCAGTACTTC
CDR3 protein: CASLGDGHIYEQYF

J gene: TRBJ2-7
D gene: NA
CDR3 length: 13
clone size: NA
V gene: TRBV29-1
CDR3 DNA: TGCAGCGTTGGGGCAGGGAGGACCTACGAGCAGTACTTC
CDR3 protein: CSVGAGRTYEQYF

J gene: TRBJ2-1
D gene: TRBD1
CDR3 length: 12
clone size: NA
V gene: TRBV5-1
CDR3 DNA: TGCGCCAGCAGCTTCGGGACAGTTGAGCAGTTCTTC
CDR3 protein: CASSFGTVEQFF

J gene: TRBJ1-2
D gene: NA
CDR3 length: 14
clone size: NA
V gene: TRBV10-3
CDR3 DNA: TGTGCCATCAGTGAGTCTCTCCAGGGTCGAGGCTACACCTTC
CDR3 protein: CAISESLQGRGYTF

J gene: TRBJ2-2
D gene: NA
CDR3 length: 16
clone size: NA
V gene: TRBV4-1
CDR3 DNA: TGCGCCAGCAGCCAAGTCGAGGGTACGAACACCGGGGAGCTGTTTTTT
CDR3 protein: CASSQVEGTNTGELFF

J gene: TRBJ2-7
D gene: NA
CDR3 length: 15
clone size: NA
V gene: TRBV9
CDR3 DNA: TGTGCCAGCAGCGTAGGCGGAAGAGGAATCTACGAGCAGTACTTC
CDR3 protein: CASSVGGRGIYEQYF

J gene: TRBJ2-7
D gene: NA
CDR3 length: 15
clone size: NA
V gene: TRBV28
CDR3 DNA: TGTGCCAGCTCTCTTACCTCTTCAGGCTTCTACGAGCAGTACTTC
CDR3 protein: CASSLTSSGFYEQYF